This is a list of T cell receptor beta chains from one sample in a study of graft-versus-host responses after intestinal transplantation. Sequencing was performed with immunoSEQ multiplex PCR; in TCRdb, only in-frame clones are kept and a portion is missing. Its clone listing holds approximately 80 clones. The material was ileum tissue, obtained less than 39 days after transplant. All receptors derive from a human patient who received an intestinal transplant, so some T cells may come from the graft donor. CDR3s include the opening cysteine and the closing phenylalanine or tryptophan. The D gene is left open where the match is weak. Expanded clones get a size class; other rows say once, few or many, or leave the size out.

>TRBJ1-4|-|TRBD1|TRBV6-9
CASSLQGRGRVGPNEKLFF
TGTGCCAGCAGTTTGCAGGGCAGGGGGCGCGTAGGTCCTAATGAAAAACTGTTTTTT
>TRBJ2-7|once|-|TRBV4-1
CASSQEAGDNEQYF
TGCGCCAGCAGCCAAGAGGCCGGGGACAACGAGCAGTACTTC
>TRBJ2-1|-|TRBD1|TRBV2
CATSQGTNEQFF
TGTGCCACCTCACAGGGGACCAATGAGCAGTTCTTC
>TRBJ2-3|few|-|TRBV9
CASSVGPGERDTQYF
TGTGCCAGCAGCGTAGGTCCAGGGGAGCGAGATACGCAGTATTTT
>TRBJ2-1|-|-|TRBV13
CASSPPAGASPSYNEQFF
TGTGCCAGCAGCCCCCCCGCCGGGGCTAGCCCTTCCTACAATGAGCAGTTCTTC
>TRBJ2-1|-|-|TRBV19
CASSLGGGPYNEQFF
TGTGCCAGTAGTTTAGGGGGGGGCCCCTACAATGAGCAGTTCTTC
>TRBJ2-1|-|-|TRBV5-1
CASSPWTDSYNEQFF
TGCGCCAGCAGCCCATGGACCGACTCCTACAATGAGCAGTTCTTC
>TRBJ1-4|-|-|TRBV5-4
CASSPQPGGTNEKLFF
TGTGCCAGCAGCCCCCAGCCCGGAGGGACTAATGAAAAACTGTTTTTT
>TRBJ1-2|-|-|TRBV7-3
CASSPQDRNYGYTF
TGTGCCAGCAGCCCTCAGGACAGAAATTATGGCTACACCTTC
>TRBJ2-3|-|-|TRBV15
CATSRDRVRGDTQYF
TGTGCCACCAGCAGAGACAGGGTGCGGGGAGATACGCAGTATTTT
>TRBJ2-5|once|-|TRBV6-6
CASTKGYARAETQYF
TGTGCCAGCACCAAAGGGTATGCCAGGGCAGAGACCCAGTACTTC
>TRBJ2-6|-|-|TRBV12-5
CASGLSNAGQSRANVLTF
TGTGCTAGTGGTCTTTCGAATGCAGGACAAAGTCGGGCCAACGTCCTGACTTTC